This T cell receptor (beta chain) was obtained from a study of T cells after yellow fever vaccination. This CDR3 region has 17 residues. Deletions cut 1 base from V and 0 bases from J, with 10 bases between. CDR1 and CDR2 (germline): MGHDK, SYGVNS. Researchers made TCR cDNA using 5'RACE template switching, and this step added a universal primer site and UMIs. Using its own MiXCR run on the 5' RACE reads, TCRdb lists one record per CDR3 protein. The data contain roughly 500,000 distinct CDR3 sequences, less than 20% of them singletons. The sequence derives from a man aged 30 to 39 who received the YFV17D yellow fever vaccine. This sample comprised PBMCs, obtained 15 days after the yellow fever booster vaccination. V usage is TRBV25-1 and J usage is TRBJ1-6; D unclear. The CDR3 nucleotides are TGTGCCAGCAGTGAATTATCCTCGAGCTCCTATAATTCACCCCTCCACTTT. It encodes CASSELSSSSYNSPLHF. Full variable domain (outside the CDR3, taken from reference TRBV25-1 and TRBJ1-6): EADIYQTPRYLVIGTGKKITLECSQTMGHDKMYWYQQDPGMELHLIHYSYGVNSTEKGDLSSESTVSRIRTEHFPLTLESARPSHTSQYLCASSELSSSSYNSPLHFGNGTRLTVT.